This entry describes one TCR beta chain. What it recognizes is unknown. Other DNA variants within this sample encode the same CDR3. Per the authors' pipeline: Junction-only immunoSEQ sequences carried no quality scores, so filtering differed. Generated by immunoSEQ multiplex PCR, the TCRdb table keeps only in-frame clones and is missing some. Clone size and V and J calls were adopted from that table, with D and trimming inferred from the DNA. This table holds some 2,500,000 clones, 92% found once. This entry comes from a study of shared clonotypes between healthy human individuals. Study findings and constraints: Depth of sequencing was expected to influence donor clonotype sharing.

Germline lookup yields CDR1 SGHRS and CDR2 YFSETQ. This CDR3 has 15 amino acids. With 3 bases clipped from V and 5 bases from J, the junction kept 3 bases outside the gene matches. The specimen sequenced was naive CD4+ T cells from PBMCs. Regarding subset: CD45RA+ positively selected. The source is a man aged 18 to 29 in good health. Some clones in this sample may be carry-over from other donors' samples. The chain links TRBV5-1 to TRBJ2-1, with TRBD2 identical over 12 bases. Here the CDR3 reads CASSSRTSGNNEQFF. CDR3 coding DNA: TGCGCCAGCAGCTCCCGGACTAGCGGGAACAATGAGCAGTTCTTC.